The clone carrying this TCR beta chain has more than one count but fewer than ten. Per the original methods: Scientists estimated how many nucleated cells there were by amplifying reference gene primers. The protocol was immunoSEQ multiplex PCR, while the TCRdb copy is restricted to in-frame clones and leaves out a portion. That table supplies the V and J calls and clone size; D and trimming were determined from the DNA. The sample lists 200,000 to 250,000 clones, approximately 90% occurring once. These data come from a study of blood T cell repertoires in COVID-19. Across the whole study: T cells, B-cell-depleted T cells, or PBMCs provided the cDNA or gDNA that served as material.

CDR1 is MGHRA and CDR2 is YSYEKL in the germline V gene. The CDR3 extends over 17 amino acids. After removal of 1 base from V and 7 bases from J, the junction contained 13 bases not matched to a gene. J is TRBJ2-1 and V is TRBV4-1; TRBD2 agrees at 7 bases. The sequence came from a man in his late teens or twenties with active or convalescent COVID-19. The sequencing sample was made of peripheral blood. The CDR3, as DNA: TGCGCCAGCAGCCAAGGCCGATTCCCCGGGACTACGAATGAGCAGTTCTTC. Residues: CASSQGRFPGTTNEQFF.